The 16 T cell receptor beta chains below were found in one sample sequenced in a study of regulatory T cells in long-lasting Graves disease. The time point here: newly diagnosed GD, antithyroid drugs for less than 3 months. The TCR library used RNA extracted from PBMCs. Construction of TCR beta libraries relied on iRepertoire HTBI primers and on Arm-PCR targeting CDR3 regions. In TCRdb, the multiplex PCR reads were re-called with MiXCR into one record per CDR3 protein. Altogether about 400,000 distinct CDR3 sequences are present, around 15% being singletons, with the ten largest covering 22%. Here the sequenced sample was peripheral blood mononuclear cells (PBMCs), taken at new diagnosis, from a patient treated with antithyroid drugs. The receptors were gathered from a female donor with Graves disease.

This clonotype was counted ten times or more. The genes are TRBV5-1 and TRBJ2-2, with D uncertain. The CDR3 sequence is 14 residues long. Trimming left V 2 bases short and J 0 bases short, with 5 bases between. Germline V CDR1 and CDR2: SGHRS, YFSETQ. This CDR3 is CASSFKANTGELFF. The CDR3 DNA is TGCGCCAGCAGCTTCAAAGCGAACACCGGGGAGCTGTTTTTT.

About this clonotype: A much larger clone differs by one base, so this may be a read error. This chain uses TRBV29-1 with TRBJ2-5; 13 positions agree with TRBD2. The J call may be wrong; the DNA end is better matched by TRBJ2-1. The CDR3 runs to 16 residues. The germline CDR1 and CDR2 sequences are SQVTM and ANQGSEA. The CDR3 here is CSVEDPRGLAGNEQFF. In DNA form, the CDR3 reads TGCAGCGTTGAAGATCCACGGGGACTAGCGGGAAATGAGCAGTTCTTC.

This clonotype was found many times. The J gene is TRBJ2-5, the V gene TRBV20-1; D perhaps matches TRBD1 (6 bases). The CDR3 length is 13 residues. Germline assignment: CDR1 DFQATT and CDR2 SNEGSKA (reference sequence). Trimming removed 5 bases at V and 1 base at J, with 11 bases between. For the CDR3, the DNA is TGCAGTGCTCCTGGGGGCAGCCAAGAGACCCAGTACTTC. Its protein product is CSAPGGSQETQYF.

This clonotype was recorded many times. DNA of the CDR3: TGTGCCAGCAGCCCAATCGGACAGAACCAAGAGACCCAGTACTTC. Encoded protein: CASSPIGQNQETQYF. The chain has TRBV7-2 and TRBJ2-5; tentative D call: TRBD1 (6 bases). Germline V gene sequence: CDR1 SGHTA, CDR2 FQGNSA. The CDR3 runs to 15 residues. V lost 5 bases and J 0 bases, leaving 13 bases between the germline ends.

This clonotype has at least ten counts. The chain combines TRBV6-5 with TRBJ1-2; 7 bases match TRBD1. The junction had 6 bases not matched to a gene; V was cut back by 2 bases and J by 3 bases. The CDR3 is 15 residues long. Germline CDR1 and CDR2: MNHEY and SVGAGI. This CDR3 reads CASSYTQGSDYGYTF. The CDR3 coding sequence is TGTGCCAGCAGTTACACACAGGGGTCTGACTATGGCTACACCTTC.

About this clonotype: It is likely a read error: a sequence one base away is far more abundant. The chain links TRBV6-1 to TRBJ1-1; TRBD1 might be the D (5 bases). V lost 3 bases to trimming and J lost 7 bases, with 15 bases between them. The germline CDR1 and CDR2 sequences are MNHNS and SASEGT. The CDR3 contains 14 residues. The CDR3, as DNA: TGTGCCAGCAGTGAGTCGATCCAGGGCAATGAAGCTTTCTTT. Translated, it gives CASSESIQGNEAFF.

This clonotype was seen more than once but under ten times. The chain links TRBV6-1 to TRBJ2-5; 7 positions agree with TRBD2. The J segment lost 5 bases and the V segment lost 1 base, leaving 4 bases of the junction unmatched. CDR3 length: 14 amino acids. Per the germline V gene, CDR1 is MNHNS and CDR2 is SASEGT. CDR3 bases: TGTGCCAGCAGTGAAGGGGGGGGTAAGGAGACCCAGTACTTC. It encodes CASSEGGGKETQYF.

This clonotype was counted many times. V usage is TRBV7-3 and J usage is TRBJ2-1; a weak D match, TRBD1 (6 bases). This CDR3 has 13 amino acids. Germline lookup yields CDR1 SGHTA and CDR2 FQGTGA. V lost 5 bases and J lost 10, with 15 bases in between. As DNA, the CDR3 is TGTGCCAGCAGCGACCACACAGGGTCCGAGCAGTTCTTC. It translates to CASSDHTGSEQFF.

There are a few counts of this clonotype. A read error may account for a junction end that differs from germline. The chain uses TRBV5-1 and TRBJ1-4, with D perhaps matching TRBD1 (5 bases). The CDR3 contains 17 residues. Germline V gene data show CDR1 as SGHRS and CDR2 as YFSETQ. For the CDR3, the DNA is TGCGCCAGCAGCCCCTATGGCAGTCAGGGTCCTAATGAAAACCTGTTTTTT. Amino acid sequence: CASSPYGSQGPNENLFF.

The sample holds many counts of this clonotype. The chain couples TRBV11-2 to TRBJ2-5; possibly TRBD2 for D (6 bases). Germline V lookup: CDR1 SGHAT, CDR2 FQNNGV. V lost 7 bases and J lost 3, with 12 bases in between. This CDR3 contains 13 residues. DNA of the CDR3: TGTGCCAGCAACGTCGGCGGGGAAGAGACCCAGTACTTC. This codes for CASNVGGEETQYF.

This clonotype has a count of ten or more. The chain links TRBV6-5 to TRBJ2-2; 16 bases align to TRBD2. With V trimmed by 0 bases and J by 0 bases, 1 base remained unmatched. Germline V gives CDR1 MNHEY, CDR2 SVGAGI. The CDR3 loop spans 19 amino acids. As DNA, the CDR3 is TGTGCCAGCAGTTACTCGGGACTAGCGGGGGGGACGAACACCGGGGAGCTGTTTTTT. This encodes CASSYSGLAGGTNTGELFF.

The gene calls are TRBV3-1 and TRBJ1-5, with D unclear. CDR3 length equals 15 residues. Trimming removed 6 bases at V and 2 bases at J, with 14 bases between. Germline V gives CDR1 LGHDT, CDR2 YNNKEL (reference sequence). CDR3 in amino acids: CASSPKSGGNQPQHF. As DNA, the CDR3 is TGTGCCAGCAGTCCTAAGTCAGGTGGCAATCAGCCCCAGCATTTT.

This clonotype was observed at least ten times. CDR3 coding DNA: TGTGCCAGCAGCCTCTTCCGGACAGCCCGCTATGGCTACACCTTC. Translated: CASSLFRTARYGYTF. The V and J genes are TRBV4-2 and TRBJ1-2; possibly TRBD1 for D (6 bases). This CDR3 has 15 residues. V was pared by 4 bases and J by 4 bases, with 16 bases between. The germline gives CDR1 LGHNA, CDR2 YNFKEQ.

This chain connects TRBV3-1 to TRBJ1-4; the D is unclear. V lost 2 bases and J 0 bases, leaving 22 bases between the germline ends. CDR1 LGHDT and CDR2 YNNKEL come from the germline V gene (reference sequence). The CDR3 contains 20 residues. The CDR3 region has the DNA TGTGCCAGCAGCCAATCGGTGTATCGGTTACAAGTTGCAACTAATGAAAAACTGTTTTTT. The encoded protein is CASSQSVYRLQVATNEKLFF.

This rearrangement joins TRBV30 to TRBJ1-5, with 7 positions matching TRBD1. The germline V gene encodes CDR1 GTSNPN and CDR2 SVGIG (reference sequence). Losses at the gene ends were 4 bases for V and 6 bases for J; bases not matched to a gene: 6. The CDR3 is 13 residues long. CDR3 bases: TGTGCCTGGACTACAGGGGCCGCTCAGCCCCAGCATTTT. Protein product: CAWTTGAAQPQHF.

This clonotype appeared many times. This chain links TRBV12-3 or TRBV12-4 with TRBJ2-2; D gene ambiguous. V was pared by 3 bases and J by 6 bases, with 11 bases between. The CDR3 is 14 residues long. For the CDR3, the DNA is TGTGCCAGCAGTTTTTCAGCAACCGCCGGGGAGCTGTTTTTT. Translated: CASSFSATAGELFF.